This entry concerns a single TCR beta chain. Its specificity is not known. This may be a read error, as it is one base from a much larger clone. Since no conserved phenylalanine or tryptophan closes the CDR3, a read error is the likely cause. From roughly 0.45 ug total RNA, TCR beta cDNA was generated with a primer in the constant region. Slightly modified ARM-PCR with three nested multiplex PCR rounds yielded TCR beta libraries. TCRdb recomputed calls from the multiplex PCR reads with MiXCR, one row per CDR3 protein. This sample has roughly 180,000 distinct CDR3 sequences; about 60% occur once, and the top ten carry around 68%. Both blood RNA, taken from unsorted whole blood, and germline DNA were extracted. A sample of around 4 milliliters of peripheral blood was taken before surgery. This sample was included in a study of tumor-infiltrating lymphocytes in primary liver carcinoma. Findings of the study overall: Against blood, tumors held a significantly higher top-250-clone fraction (p = 0.039).

Sequences were obtained from peripheral blood. The clonotype comes from a man aged 40-49 years with primary liver carcinoma and hepatitis B virus infection.

CDR3 in DNA: TGTGCCAGCAGCCTAATAAAAAACACTGAAGCTTTCTCT. Amino acids: CASSLIKNTEAFS. The chain has TRBV11-3 and TRBJ1-1; D unclear. V was cut by 5 bases and J by 2 bases, with 9 bases left in between. Germline lookup yields CDR1 SGHNT and CDR2 YENEEA. CDR3 size: 13 residues.